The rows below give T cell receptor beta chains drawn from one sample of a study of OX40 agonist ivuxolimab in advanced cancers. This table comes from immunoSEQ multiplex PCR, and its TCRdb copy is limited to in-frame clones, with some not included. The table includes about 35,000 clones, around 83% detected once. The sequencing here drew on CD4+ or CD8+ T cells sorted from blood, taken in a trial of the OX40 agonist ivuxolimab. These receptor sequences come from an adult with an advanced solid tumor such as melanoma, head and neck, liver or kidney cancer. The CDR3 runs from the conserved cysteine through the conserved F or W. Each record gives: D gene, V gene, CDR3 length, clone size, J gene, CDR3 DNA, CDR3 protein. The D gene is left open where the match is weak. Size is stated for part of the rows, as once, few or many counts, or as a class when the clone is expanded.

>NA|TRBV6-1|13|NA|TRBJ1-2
TGTGCCAGCACAGAAAGAGGGAATCATGGCTACACCTTC
CASTERGNHGYTF
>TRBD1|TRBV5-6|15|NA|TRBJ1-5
TGTGCCAGCAGCCAAGGGGGCTATAGCAATCAGCCCCAGCATTTT
CASSQGGYSNQPQHF
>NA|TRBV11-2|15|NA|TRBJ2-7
TGTGCCAGCAGCTTAGTCCGCGACATCCCTAGCGAGCAGTACTTC
CASSLVRDIPSEQYF
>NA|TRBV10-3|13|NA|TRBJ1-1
TGTGCCATCAGACAGGGCTCGAACACTGAAGCTTTCTTT
CAIRQGSNTEAFF
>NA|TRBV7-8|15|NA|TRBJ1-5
TGTGCCAGCAGCTTAGCGCTACGGGTGGCGGGGCCCCAGCATTTT
CASSLALRVAGPQHF
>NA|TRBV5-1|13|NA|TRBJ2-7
TGCGCCAGCAGCTTGGGACGGGACTACGAGCAGTACTTC
CASSLGRDYEQYF
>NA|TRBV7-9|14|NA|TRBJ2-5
TGTGCCAGCAGCTTAGGACGGGCCCAAGAGACCCAGTACTTC
CASSLGRAQETQYF
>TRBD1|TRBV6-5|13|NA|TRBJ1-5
TGTGCCAGCAGCTTGGACAGGGGAAATCCCCAGCATTTT
CASSLDRGNPQHF
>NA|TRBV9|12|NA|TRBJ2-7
TGTGCCAGCAGCGGACAGACCTACGAGCAGTACTTC
CASSGQTYEQYF
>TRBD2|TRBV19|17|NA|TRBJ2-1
TGTGCCAGTACTCCTACCCGGACTAGCGTGTCCTACAATGAGCAGTTCTTC
CASTPTRTSVSYNEQFF
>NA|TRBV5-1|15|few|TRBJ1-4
TGCGCCAGCAGCTATAGACAGGCGGCAAATGAAAAACTGTTTTTT
CASSYRQAANEKLFF
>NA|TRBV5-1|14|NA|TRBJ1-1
TGCGCCAGCGGGGATTGGGGGCGGAACACTGAAGCTTTCTTT
CASGDWGRNTEAFF
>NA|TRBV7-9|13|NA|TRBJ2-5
TGTGCCAGCAGCAAAACTAGCATCGAGACCCAGTACTTC
CASSKTSIETQYF
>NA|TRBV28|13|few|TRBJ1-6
TGTGCCAGCAGGGAGGGGAATAGTTCACCCCTCCACTTT
CASREGNSSPLHF
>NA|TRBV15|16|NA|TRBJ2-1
TGTGCCACCAGCAGAGATACGGCCGTCTTAGCCAATGAGCAGTTCTTC
CATSRDTAVLANEQFF
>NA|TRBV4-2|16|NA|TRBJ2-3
TGTGCCAGCAGCCAAGACCGGGGGCTGAGCACAGATACGCAGTATTTT
CASSQDRGLSTDTQYF
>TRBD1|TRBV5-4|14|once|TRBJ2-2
TGTGCCAGCAGCTCGGGACAGCTGAACGGGGAGCTGTTTTTT
CASSSGQLNGELFF
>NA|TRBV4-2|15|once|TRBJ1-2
TGTGCCAGCAGCCCGCGGGGGGGCGCGCACTATGGCTACACCTTC
CASSPRGGAHYGYTF
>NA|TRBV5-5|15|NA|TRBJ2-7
TGTGCCAGCAGCTTGAGTGGGATTGAGGGCTACGAGCAGTACTTC
CASSLSGIEGYEQYF
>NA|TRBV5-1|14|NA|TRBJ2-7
TGCGCCAGCAGCCCGGGGGGCGACCGCTACGAGCAGTACTTC
CASSPGGDRYEQYF
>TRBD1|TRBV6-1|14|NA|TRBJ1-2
TGTGCCGGCCAGGAGGGACAGGGGATGGGTGGCTACACCTTC
CAGQEGQGMGGYTF
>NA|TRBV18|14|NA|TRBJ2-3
TGTGCCAGCTCACCGGGGCCTCAGGTGGATACGCAGTATTTT
CASSPGPQVDTQYF
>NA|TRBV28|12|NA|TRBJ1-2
TGTGCCAGCAGTTTCCTGAACTATGGCTACACCTTC
CASSFLNYGYTF
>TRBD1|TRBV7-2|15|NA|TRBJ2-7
TGTGCCAGCAGCTCAGGGCTGACAGGGGGCTACGAGCAGTACTTC
CASSSGLTGGYEQYF
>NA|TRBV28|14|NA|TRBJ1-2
TGTGCCAGCAGTTCCTCCAGGGGTAGCTATGGCTACACCTTC
CASSSSRGSYGYTF
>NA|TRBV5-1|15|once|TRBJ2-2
TGCGCCAGCAGCTCAGGACTCCTAGAAACCGGGGAGCTGTTTTTT
CASSSGLLETGELFF
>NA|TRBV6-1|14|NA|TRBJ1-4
TGTGCCAGCGCCCCGTTTTATGACAGCGAAAAACTGTTTTTT
CASAPFYDSEKLFF
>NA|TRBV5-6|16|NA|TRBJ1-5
TGTGCCCGCAGCTTGGGGGGGGGACATCGGGATCAGCCCCAGCATTTT
CARSLGGGHRDQPQHF
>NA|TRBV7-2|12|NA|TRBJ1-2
TGTGCCAGCAGCTTAGAGGACAGCCGCTACACCTTC
CASSLEDSRYTF
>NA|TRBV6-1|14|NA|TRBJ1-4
TGTGCCAGCGGAAGACAGACAACTAATGAAAAACTGTTTTTT
CASGRQTTNEKLFF
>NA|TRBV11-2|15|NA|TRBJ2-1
TGTGCCAGCAGCTTAGCGTCGACCCTGGGGAATGAGCAGTTCTTC
CASSLASTLGNEQFF
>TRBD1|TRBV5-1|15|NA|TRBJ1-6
TGCGCCAGCAGCCCCCGGGACAGGCTGAATTCACCCCTCCACTTT
CASSPRDRLNSPLHF
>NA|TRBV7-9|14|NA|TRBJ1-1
TGTGCCAGCAGCCCCCAGGGGCTAGACACTGAAGCTTTCTTT
CASSPQGLDTEAFF
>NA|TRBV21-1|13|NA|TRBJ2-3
TGTGCCAGCAGAGTTCAGGGGGCAGATACGCAGTATTTT
CASRVQGADTQYF
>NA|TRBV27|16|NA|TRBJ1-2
TGTGCCAGTTCCCAACAGGTGGGAGGCTCCGTTTATGGCTACACCTTC
CASSQQVGGSVYGYTF
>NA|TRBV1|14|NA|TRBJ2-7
TGCACCAGCAGCCCGAAACGACAGGGCCACGAGCAGTACTTC
CTSSPKRQGHEQYF
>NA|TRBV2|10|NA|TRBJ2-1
TGTGCCAGCAGTGTGGGGGAGCAGTTCTTC
CASSVGEQFF
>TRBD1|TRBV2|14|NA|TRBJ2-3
TGTGCCGCCGAACAGGGGCCTAGCACAGATACGCAGTATTTT
CAAEQGPSTDTQYF
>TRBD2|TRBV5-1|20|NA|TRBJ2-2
TGCGCCAGCAGCTTGGAGCCAACGGGCGGGAGGGCCTTTGACACCGGGGAGCTGTTTTTT
CASSLEPTGGRAFDTGELFF
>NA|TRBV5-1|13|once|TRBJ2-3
TGCGCCAGCAGCTTACCTAGCACAGATACGCAGTATTTT
CASSLPSTDTQYF
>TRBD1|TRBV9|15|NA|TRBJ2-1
TGTGCCAGCAGCGCGTTCTCCGGGACAGGGAATGAGCAGTTCTTC
CASSAFSGTGNEQFF
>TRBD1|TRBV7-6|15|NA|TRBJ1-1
TGTGCCAGCAGCCCACAGGGGGCCGTGAACACTGAAGCTTTCTTT
CASSPQGAVNTEAFF
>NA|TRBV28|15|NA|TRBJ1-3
TGTGCCAGCAGTTTGACAGGTCGCTCTGGAAACACCATATATTTT
CASSLTGRSGNTIYF
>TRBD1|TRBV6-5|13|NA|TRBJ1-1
TGTGCCAGCAAAGGACAGGGCGGCACTGAAGCTTTCTTT
CASKGQGGTEAFF
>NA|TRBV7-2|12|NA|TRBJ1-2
TGTGCCAGCAGCTTAGTTGGGAGGCGCTACACCTTC
CASSLVGRRYTF
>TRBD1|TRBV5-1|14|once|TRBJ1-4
TGCGCCAGCAGCCTGACAGGGTATAATGAAAAACTGTTTTTT
CASSLTGYNEKLFF
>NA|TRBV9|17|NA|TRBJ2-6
TGTGCCAGCAGCGTAGATTTAGCGAGCTCTGGGGCCAACGTCCTGACTTTC
CASSVDLASSGANVLTF
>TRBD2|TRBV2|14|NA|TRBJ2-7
TGTGCCAGCAGCCCGGGGAGGGCCTCCTACGAGCAGTACTTC
CASSPGRASYEQYF